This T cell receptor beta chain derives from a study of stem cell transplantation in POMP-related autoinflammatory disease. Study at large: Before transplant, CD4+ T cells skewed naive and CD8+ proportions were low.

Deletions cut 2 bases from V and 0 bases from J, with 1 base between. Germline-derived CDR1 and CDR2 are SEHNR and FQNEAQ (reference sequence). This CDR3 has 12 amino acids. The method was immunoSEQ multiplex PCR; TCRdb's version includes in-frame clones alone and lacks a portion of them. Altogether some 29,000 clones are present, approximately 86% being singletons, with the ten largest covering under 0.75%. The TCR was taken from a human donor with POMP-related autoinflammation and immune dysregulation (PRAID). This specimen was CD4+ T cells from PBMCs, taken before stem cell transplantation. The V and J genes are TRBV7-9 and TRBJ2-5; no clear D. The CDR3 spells CASSLYQETQYF. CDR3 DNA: TGTGCCAGCAGCTTATACCAAGAGACCCAGTACTTC. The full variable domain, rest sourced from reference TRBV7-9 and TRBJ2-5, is DTGVSQNPRHKITKRGQNVTFRCDPISEHNRLYWYRQTLGQGPEFLTYFQNEAQLEKSRLLSDRFSAERPKGSFSTLEIQRTEQGDSAMYLCASSLYQETQYFGPGTRLLVL.